Shown below are 10 T cell receptor beta chains from a single sample sequenced in a study of lymphopenia after photon versus proton radiotherapy. TCRdb's table, derived via immunoSEQ multiplex PCR, lists solely in-frame clones and lacks some. The sample lists 75,000 or so clones; around four fifths were seen once. Here the sequenced sample was peripheral blood, taken from a patient treated with proton-based radiotherapy. These receptors were obtained from a man in his sixties with pancreatic cancer.

The chain carries TRBV2 and TRBJ1-1; 11 bases are shared with TRBD1. Unmatched junction bases numbered 8, after V lost 6 bases and J lost 5 bases. The CDR3 loop spans 15 amino acids. Germline lookup yields CDR1 SNHLY and CDR2 FYNNEI. The CDR3 DNA sequence: TGTGCCAGCAGACCCGGACAGGGGGCGCTAACTGAAGCTTTCTTT. It is translated as CASRPGQGALTEAFF.

The chain uses TRBV11-3 and TRBJ2-1; a weak D match, TRBD2 (6 bases). This CDR3 has 14 residues. Trimming took off 5 bases at V and 9 bases at J, with 17 bases between the two ends. CDR1 and CDR2 from the germline V gene are SGHNT and YENEEA. Here the CDR3 DNA reads TGTGCCAGCAGCATTCTGCGGGACGGAGGTGAGCAGTTCTTC. It specifies CASSILRDGGEQFF.

The V call is TRBV18, the J call TRBJ2-7; 7 bases match TRBD2. The CDR3 has 15 residues. V lost 3 bases, J lost 3 bases, and 8 bases stayed unmatched. Germline V gives CDR1 KGHSH, CDR2 LQKENI. CDR3 loop: CASSPGLSQLYEQYF. Here the CDR3 DNA reads TGTGCCAGCTCACCGGGACTATCACAACTCTACGAGCAGTACTTC.

In this sample, this clone turned up a few times. The chain recombines TRBV4-2 with TRBJ2-3; D call uncertain. Deletions cut 5 bases from V and 5 bases from J, with 11 bases between. CDR3 length: 13 residues. Germline assignment: CDR1 LGHNA and CDR2 YNFKEQ. CDR3 in amino acids: CASSFLGRDTQYF. CDR3 nucleotide sequence: TGTGCCAGCAGCTTCCTCGGAAGAGATACGCAGTATTTT.

The rearrangement links TRBV10-3 to TRBJ2-7; no firm D call. This CDR3 has 12 residues. Trimming cost V 2 bases and J 6 bases, with 8 bases left between them. Germline V CDR1 and CDR2: ENHRY, SYGVKD. CDR3 DNA: TGTGCCATCAGTGAGGCTCGGGCCGAGCAGTACTTC. Its protein is CAISEARAEQYF.

This rearrangement joins TRBV19 to TRBJ2-1, with D perhaps given as TRBD1 or TRBD2 (5 bases each). The CDR3 is 16 amino acids. Per germline, CDR1 LNHDA and CDR2 SQIVND (reference sequence). The germline V and J ends were trimmed by 5 bases and 4 bases, with 18 bases remaining between them. The CDR3 loop is CASSPWAGGGYNEQFF. Here the CDR3 DNA reads TGTGCCAGTAGTCCGTGGGCGGGTGGGGGTTACAATGAGCAGTTCTTC.

DNA for the CDR3: TGTGCCAGCAGCTTGGCCATGGACCGACGGCAAGAGACCCAGTACTTC. Residues: CASSLAMDRRQETQYF. This sequence joins TRBV5-5 and TRBJ2-5, with D hard to call. The V end lost 0 bases, the J end lost 2 bases, and 14 bases lay between the germline ends. From germline, CDR1 is SGHKS and CDR2 YYEKEE (reference sequence). This CDR3 is 16 amino acids long.

The DNA of the CDR3 is TGTGCCAGCTCACCCCTGGACAGGGATAACTATGGCTACACCTTC. Encoded protein: CASSPLDRDNYGYTF. V is TRBV18 and J is TRBJ1-2; 8 bases match TRBD1. CDR1 and CDR2 from the germline V gene are KGHSH and LQKENI. This CDR3 region has 15 residues. V was pared by 3 bases and J by 1 base, with 4 bases of the junction left unmatched.

This clone was seen only a few times. V and J are TRBV29-1 and TRBJ1-5; no firm D call. CDR3 length: 12 amino acids. The ends were cut back, 4 bases at V and 0 bases at J, with 4 bases in the middle. Germline V lookup: CDR1 SQVTM, CDR2 ANQGSEA. The CDR3 here is CSVADSNQPQHF. CDR3 nucleotide sequence: TGCAGCGTTGCGGATAGCAATCAGCCCCAGCATTTT.

V and J are TRBV30 and TRBJ2-7; D remains ambiguous. Trimming left V 3 bases short and J 3 bases short, with 21 bases between. The CDR3 has 16 residues. Germline V gene data show CDR1 as GTSNPN and CDR2 as SVGIG (reference sequence). CDR3 amino acids: CAWSVEGGGPFYEQYF. DNA of the CDR3: TGTGCCTGGAGCGTAGAAGGTGGCGGACCCTTCTACGAGCAGTACTTC.